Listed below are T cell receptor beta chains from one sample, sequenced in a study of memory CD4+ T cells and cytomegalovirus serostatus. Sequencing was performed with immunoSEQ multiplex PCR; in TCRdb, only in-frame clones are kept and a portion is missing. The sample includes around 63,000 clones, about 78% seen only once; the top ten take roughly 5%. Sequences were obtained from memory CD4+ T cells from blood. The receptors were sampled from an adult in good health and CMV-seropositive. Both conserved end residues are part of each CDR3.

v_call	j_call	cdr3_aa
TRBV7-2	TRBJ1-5	CASSLQTGQPQHF
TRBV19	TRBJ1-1	CASTSGATEAFF
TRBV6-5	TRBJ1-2	CASSSTGHDYGYTF
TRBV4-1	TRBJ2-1	CASSQGEGLADSYNEQFF
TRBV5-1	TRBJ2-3	CASSHTTDTQYF
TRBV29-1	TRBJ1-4	CSVSRVPNEKLFF
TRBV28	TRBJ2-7	CASSQPTSGYEQYF
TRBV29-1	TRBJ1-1	CSVDGGGTEAFF
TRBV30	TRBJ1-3	CAWSVSGSGNTIYF
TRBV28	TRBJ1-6	CASSFPRVNSPLHF
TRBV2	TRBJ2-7	CASRVGLAYDEQYF
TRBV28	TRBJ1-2	CASSQTLVGEDYGYTF
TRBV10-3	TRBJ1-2	CAISEPEPGGYTF
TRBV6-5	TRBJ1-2	CASGGAGGYTF
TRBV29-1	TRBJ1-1	CSVLRVTAENTEAFF
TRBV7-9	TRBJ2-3	CASSSSTDTQYF
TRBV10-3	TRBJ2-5	CAISESRGRETQYF
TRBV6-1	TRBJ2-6	CASSEREGPRGGGANVLTF
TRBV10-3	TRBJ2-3	CAISFGLAASTDTQYF
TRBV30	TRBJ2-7	CAWSRGTASYEQYF
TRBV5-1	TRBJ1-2	CASSSSPGAPGYTF
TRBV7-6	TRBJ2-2	CASSFGGRNTGELFF
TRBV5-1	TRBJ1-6	CASRAGQGNSPLHF
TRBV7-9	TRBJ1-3	CASSQSGNTIYF
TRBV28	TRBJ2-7	CASSPPSRREQYF
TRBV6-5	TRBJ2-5	CASSSYRDQETQYF
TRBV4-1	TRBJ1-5	CASSHVNQGQPQHF
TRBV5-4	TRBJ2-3	CASSLPVRGGKTDTQYF
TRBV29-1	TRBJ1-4	CSVLQGLREKLFF